Described below is a single TCR beta chain sequence and its context. This clonotype was seen a single time. The clone's antigen remains unknown. The input lacks base qualities; no much larger clone sits a single base away. One read alone makes for weak evidence. According to the germline V gene, CDR1 reads LGHNA and CDR2 reads YNFKEQ. Taken from cysteine to phenylalanine, the CDR3 has 14 residues. The CDR3 DNA has 42 bases and is translated from base 1. V has 4 bases trimmed and J has 5 bases trimmed; junction bases matching no gene number 4. TCRdb names Illumina NovaSeq 6000 as the instrument used. cDNA libraries for TCRalpha and TCRbeta were prepared by 5'RACE using constant-segment primers, with sample barcodes and unique molecular identifiers added. RNA was extracted from every sample with Trizol reagent. The libraries were amplified in two PCR steps, and the second step added a second sample barcode and Illumina TruSeq adapters. Sequencing of the libraries was done on an Illumina NovaSeq, producing 2 x 150 bp paired-end reads. The original methods were these. Reads were demultiplexed and collapsed into UMI-guided consensus sequences with migec v1.2.7. Using mixcr v2.1.11, UMI consensuses were aligned to TRA and TRB V and J templates and then assembled into clonotypes. Expanded or contracted clonotypes were those called significant by both edgeR and NoisET, with noise models trained on biological replicates. For edgeR calls, the thresholds were a false discovery rate-adjusted p below 0.01 and a log2 fold-change of 1. PCA with hierarchical clustering of max-normalized trajectories of the 1000 most abundant clonotypes was used as exploratory dynamics analysis. Separately sequenced CD4+ and CD8+ repertoires were used to assign the CD4 or CD8 phenotype of responding clones. TCRdb redid the processing of the public reads, applying fastp at Q25 and MiXCR, and retained in-frame beta chains. Rows are unified per CDR3 protein, each entry keeping the most common DNA and genes. The V and J calls reflect TCRdb's pipeline rather than the authors' work. Recorded for this sample are 250,000 to 350,000 distinct CDR3 sequences; approximately 16% of them occurred a single time. Together, the top ten hold around a fifth of the sample.

Ficoll-Paque density gradient centrifugation was the method used to isolate PBMCs. These data belong to a study of T-cell memory formation after mild COVID-19 (dated by TCRdb to about 2021). Study-level background: Most TCR sequence clusters were specific to one of the two donors. In a couple of donors, T-cell clones that expanded and contracted after mild COVID-19 were tracked by sequencing TCRalpha and TCRbeta repertoires over time. The cohort comprised two young, previously healthy adult volunteers, one female and one male. General findings and caveats noted by the study authors: Contracting CD4+ clones turned up mainly in the CM and EM memory subsets, whereas EMRA was where CD8+ clones were enriched. Clones contracting from day 15 to 85 had balanced CD4/CD8 phenotypes, while a second wave expanding from day 15 to 37 was biased towards CD4+. Whether the second-wave clones peaking on day 37 were SARS-CoV-2 specific was not confirmed. The study covered only a couple of mild cases, and larger cohorts including severe cases with pre-infection samples were considered necessary. The detection of some responding clones in pre-infection memory suggests that pre-existing cross-reactive memory T cells joined the SARS-CoV-2 response.

The sequence is built from TRBV4-2 and TRBJ2-1; TRBD2 matches 8 bases in the middle. Specimen: PBMCs or a T cell subset sorted from them (not recorded which). The TCR originated in a man aged 18 to 29 who had mild COVID-19 (a few samples of this study predate the infection). The sample titles of this study are shuffled in the database, so cell type and time point are left out; the donor was told from shared clones. The CDR3 in this case is CASSLAGLDNEQFF. The DNA sequence is as follows: TGTGCCAGCAGCCTAGCGGGGCTGGACAATGAGCAGTTCTTC.